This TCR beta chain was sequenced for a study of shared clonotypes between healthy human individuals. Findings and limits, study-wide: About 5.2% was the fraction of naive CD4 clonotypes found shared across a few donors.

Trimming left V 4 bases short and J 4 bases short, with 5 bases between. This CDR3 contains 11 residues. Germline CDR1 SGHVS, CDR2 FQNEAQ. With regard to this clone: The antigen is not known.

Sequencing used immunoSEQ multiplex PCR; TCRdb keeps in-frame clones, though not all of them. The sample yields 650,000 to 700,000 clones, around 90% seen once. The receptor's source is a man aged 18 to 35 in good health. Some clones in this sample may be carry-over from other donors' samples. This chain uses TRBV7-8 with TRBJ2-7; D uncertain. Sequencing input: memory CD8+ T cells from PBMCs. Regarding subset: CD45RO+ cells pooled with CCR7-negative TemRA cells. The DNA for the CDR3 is TGTGCCAGCAGCTACAATTACGAGCAGTACTTC. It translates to CASSYNYEQYF.